The present T cell receptor beta chain was sequenced within a study of cytomegalovirus exposure and HLA in healthy donors. Study conclusions and caveats: Common viral pathogens seemed, in a later analysis, to connect with several of the most significant clusters. The dataset shows that most TCR sequences were rare, while some public TCRs occurred in many donors.

Each donor's status was that of a healthy bone marrow donor. PCR used 60 Vbeta primers and 13 Jbeta primers. Original analysis: An analysis that came later counted some 80 million unique TCR beta chains, roughly 11 million shared. TCRdb's copy holds only in-frame clones and misses some; the assay was immunoSEQ multiplex PCR. The DNA gave D and trimming, while V, J and clone size come from that table. The sample comprises approximately 170,000 clones, about 65% of which are singletons, and roughly 4% rests with the top ten. On this clone: Antigen: not known.

CDR3 length: 15 amino acids. Germline CDR1 reads SGHTS; CDR2 reads YDEGEE. Trimming stripped 0 bases from V and 5 bases from J, with 12 bases between. The sequence was collected from a woman aged 18-29 years in good health and CMV-seropositive. V and J are TRBV5-8 and TRBJ2-1, with a tentative D call TRBD2 (6 bases). Specimen: PBMCs. The chain's CDR3 is CASSLESGVHNEQFF. The CDR3 DNA sequence: TGTGCCAGCAGCTTGGAATCGGGGGTACACAATGAGCAGTTCTTC.